A selection of T cell receptor beta chains follows, all from one sample in a study of T-cell reconstitution after alpha-beta-depleted transplantation in children. TCRdb called the PCR reads again in MiXCR, with one record for every CDR3 protein. The profile shows over 100,000 distinct CDR3 sequences, 6% of them singletons. This sample comprised PBMCs, mostly from graft donor cells, obtained 60 days after TCRalphabeta/CD19-depleted stem cell transplant. These receptors came from a female patient under 10 years old who had a stem cell transplant for Fanconi anemia, so the T cells may come from the graft donor. Both conserved end residues are part of each CDR3. Each record gives: V gene, J gene, CDR3 protein.

TRBV12-3/TRBV12-4	TRBJ1-2	CASSYSGRSLFYGYTF
TRBV15	TRBJ1-2	CATSRYGTANYGYTF
TRBV7-6	TRBJ2-1	CASSLRDDPGGVYNEQFF
TRBV30	TRBJ2-3	CAWSTDTQYF
TRBV20-1	TRBJ1-2	CSASVFLSRGYTF
TRBV20-1	TRBJ2-1	CSATWVKDRTRYNEQFF
TRBV6-6	TRBJ2-2	CATRALFGELFF
TRBV11-2	TRBJ2-3	CASSLGGTGNTDTQYF
TRBV12-3/TRBV12-4	TRBJ2-7	CASSFSPLRPSGGLWDEQYF
TRBV7-3	TRBJ1-1	CASSSTGGAEAFF
TRBV12-3/TRBV12-4	TRBJ2-6	CASSLRGAGANVLTF
TRBV10-2	TRBJ2-3	CASSEPAGISTDTQYF
TRBV6-6	TRBJ2-7	CASSPTAGFYEQYF
TRBV28	TRBJ2-3	CASTLRGFSTDTQYF
TRBV7-3	TRBJ2-2	CASSSAGTRGTGELFF
TRBV7-9	TRBJ2-4	CASSSWTEDSKNIQYF
TRBV7-9	TRBJ2-1	CASSLEFQRQFF
TRBV3-1	TRBJ2-3	CASSQGVIATDTQYF